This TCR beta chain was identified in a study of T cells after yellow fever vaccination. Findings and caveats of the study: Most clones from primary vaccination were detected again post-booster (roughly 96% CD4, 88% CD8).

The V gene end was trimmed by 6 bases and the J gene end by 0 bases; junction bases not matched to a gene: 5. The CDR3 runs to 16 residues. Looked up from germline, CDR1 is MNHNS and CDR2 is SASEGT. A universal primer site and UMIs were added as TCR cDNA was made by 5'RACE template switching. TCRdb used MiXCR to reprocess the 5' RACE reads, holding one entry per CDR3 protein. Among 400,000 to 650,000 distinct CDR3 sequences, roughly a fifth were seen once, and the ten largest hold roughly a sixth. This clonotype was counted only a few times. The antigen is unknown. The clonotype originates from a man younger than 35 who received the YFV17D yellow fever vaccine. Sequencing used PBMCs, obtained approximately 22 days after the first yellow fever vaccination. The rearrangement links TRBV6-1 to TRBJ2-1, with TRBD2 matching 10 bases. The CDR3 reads CASRDLAGVSYNEQFF. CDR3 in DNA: TGTGCCAGCAGGGATCTAGCGGGGGTCTCCTACAATGAGCAGTTCTTC.